The source of this T cell receptor beta chain is a study of T cell changes during pregnancy in multiple sclerosis. The method was immunoSEQ multiplex PCR; TCRdb's version includes in-frame clones alone and lacks a portion of them. Here the sample spans more than 45,000 clones, approximately 92% being singletons. Losses at the gene ends were 4 bases for V and 2 bases for J; bases not matched to a gene: 5. The CDR3 length is 15 residues. Germline V gives CDR1 SGHRS, CDR2 YFSETQ. The sequence was collected from a female donor with multiple sclerosis, enrolled in a pregnancy study. The specimen was CD4+ T cells from peripheral blood mononuclear cells, collected after pregnancy. The chain joins TRBV5-1 to TRBJ2-3; 9 positions match TRBD2. DNA of the CDR3: TGCGCCAGCAGCAAACGACTAGCGGACACAGATACGCAGTATTTT. It encodes CASSKRLADTDTQYF.